Below, one T cell receptor beta chain is given with its context. The isolated RNA, all of it, was reverse transcribed, so expressed TCRB transcripts were what got sequenced. Naive, central memory and regulatory T cell samples averaged roughly 3.5 million immunoSEQ reads each. The table came from immunoSEQ multiplex PCR; TCRdb's copy has only in-frame clones and leaves some out. The sample holds about 150,000 clones, around 10% seen once. This sample is part of a study of beta chain features in type 1 diabetes. On the study more broadly: Examined across all samples were approximately 99 million sorted cells.

V lost 7 bases and J lost 5, with 18 bases in between. CDR1 and CDR2 (germline): MNHEY, SMNVEV (reference sequence). CDR3 length: 15 residues. Sequencing was performed on central memory CD4+ T cells from blood. This sequence originates from a man in his late teens or twenties in good health. The rearrangement joins TRBV27 to TRBJ2-1; D may be TRBD1 (5 bases). Here the CDR3 reads CASTPWKGRHNEQFF. CDR3 DNA: TGTGCCAGCACCCCGTGGAAGGGGCGACACAATGAGCAGTTCTTC.